The 28 T cell receptor beta chains given below trace back to one sample, sequenced in a study of graft-versus-host responses after intestinal transplantation. No cognate antigen is known for these TCRs. TCRdb keeps only in-frame clones here, not all; method: immunoSEQ multiplex PCR. The data contain about 130,000 clones, around 90% of them singletons. This specimen consisted of unstimulated CD4+ T cells sorted from spleen or lymph node cells, obtained before intestinal transplant. These receptors originate from a human donor who received an intestinal transplant.

This chain joins TRBV6-1 and TRBJ2-5; either TRBD1 or TRBD2 may fit D (7 bases each). CDR1 and CDR2 (germline): MNHNS, SASEGT. V was cut by 5 bases and J by 5 bases, with 15 bases left in between. The CDR3 runs 14 residues. The CDR3 bases are TGTGCCAGCAGTACCTACAGGGGAGGGGAGACCCAGTACTTC. It is translated as CASSTYRGGETQYF.

The chain links TRBV28 to TRBJ2-7; D remains ambiguous. The CDR3 consists of 15 residues. The V end was cut by 6 bases, the J end by 2 bases, with 17 bases between. Germline values: CDR1 MDHEN, CDR2 SYDVKM. The CDR3 bases are TGTGCCAGCAGGCACCGGAGCTACCAGACCTACGAGCAGTACTTC. Translation gives CASRHRSYQTYEQYF.

The chain is built from TRBV11-2 and TRBJ2-7; 7 bases are a match to TRBD1. Germline trimming cut 5 bases from V and 2 bases from J; bases unmatched to any gene: 18. CDR1 is SGHAT, CDR2 FQNNGV, per germline. The CDR3 is 18 amino acids. CDR3 nucleotide sequence: TGTGCCAGCAGCCGATCCCGAACTTCGACAGGGAAAACCTACGAGCAGTACTTC. Translation gives CASSRSRTSTGKTYEQYF. The full variable domain, in which reference TRBV11-2 and TRBJ2-7 provide the parts outside the CDR3, is EAGVAQSPRYKIIEKRQSVAFWCNPISGHATLYWYQQILGQGPKLLIQFQNNGVVDDSQLPKDRFSAERLKGVDSTLKIQPAKLEDSAVYLCASSRSRTSTGKTYEQYFGPGTRLTVT.

This clone has just one count. The V gene is TRBV6-5, the J gene TRBJ2-5; TRBD1 agrees at 10 bases. The DNA matches TRBJ2-7 better at its end, which makes the J call doubtful. There are 15 residues in the CDR3. Germline lookup yields CDR1 MNHEY and CDR2 SVGAGI. The CDR3 reads CASNRQGAWSYEQYF. The CDR3 coding sequence is TGTGCCAGCAACCGACAGGGGGCGTGGTCCTACGAGCAGTACTTC.

This chain links TRBV7-3 with TRBJ1-1; the D gene is possibly TRBD1 (5 bases). CDR3 length: 15 amino acids. Trimming took off 5 bases at V and 1 base at J, with 14 bases between the two ends. Looked up from germline, CDR1 is SGHTA and CDR2 is FQGTGA. The CDR3 bases are TGTGCCAGCAGCCCCCAGGGTCCGGGGAACACTGAAGCTTTCTTT. Its translation is CASSPQGPGNTEAFF.

The rearrangement uses TRBV7-6 and TRBJ1-3; D unclear. This CDR3 has 14 residues. V shed 1 base and J shed 0 bases, with 4 bases lying between them. Germline lookup yields CDR1 SGHVS and CDR2 FNYEAQ. The CDR3 bases are TGTGCCAGCAGCTTAGGGGGCTCTGGAAACACCATATATTTT. Its translation: CASSLGGSGNTIYF.

V gene TRBV27 combines with J gene TRBJ2-3; D may be TRBD2 (5 bases). From germline, CDR1 is MNHEY and CDR2 SMNVEV (reference sequence). Trimming cost V 4 bases and J 3 bases, with 17 bases left between them. The CDR3 spans 16 residues. CDR3 region: CASSSPPSSLTDTQYF. The DNA of the CDR3 is TGTGCCAGCAGTTCACCCCCTAGCTCCTTAACAGATACGCAGTATTTT.

This sequence joins TRBV9 and TRBJ2-7; 14 bases line up with TRBD2. The CDR3 covers 15 residues. The trim removed 3 bases at V and 3 bases at J, leaving 2 bases unmatched. The germline V gene encodes CDR1 SGDLS and CDR2 YYNGEE. For the CDR3, the DNA is TGTGCCAGCAGCGCGGGGACTAGCGGGAGCTACGAGCAGTACTTC. It codes for CASSAGTSGSYEQYF.

This chain connects TRBV7-8 to TRBJ1-5, with a tentative D call TRBD1 (5 bases). Germline V gene lookup returns CDR1 SGHVS and CDR2 FQNEAQ. V lost 3 bases to trimming and J lost 6 bases, with 9 bases between them. CDR3 length equals 13 residues. The CDR3: CASSFGATQPQHF. The CDR3 bases are TGTGCCAGCAGCTTTGGGGCGACTCAGCCCCAGCATTTT.

The chain is built from TRBV2 and TRBJ1-2; 8 nucleotides agree with TRBD1. Germline V lookup: CDR1 SNHLY, CDR2 FYNNEI. This CDR3 is 14 amino acids long. Trimming took 10 bases from V and 0 from J; bases not matched to a gene: 7. Here the CDR3 DNA reads TGTGCCAAAACTGGGACAGGAGCTAACTATGGCTACACCTTC. This codes for CAKTGTGANYGYTF.

J is TRBJ2-7 and V is TRBV6-5, with D maybe TRBD2 (5 bases). Trimming removed 6 bases from V and 11 bases from J, with 23 bases in between. Germline loops: CDR1 MNHEY, CDR2 SVGAGI. There are 14 residues in the CDR3. In nucleotides, the CDR3 is TGTGCCAGCAGGATTGGAAGGACTTACCTCGGGGAGTACTTC. This gives the protein CASRIGRTYLGEYF.

The chain couples TRBV19 to TRBJ2-1, with 10 bases lining up with TRBD2. The CDR3 has 15 amino acids. Germline lookup yields CDR1 LNHDA and CDR2 SQIVND (reference sequence). The junction had 7 bases not matched to a gene; V was cut back by 5 bases and J by 6 bases. CDR3: CASSPPGTSVNEQFF. CDR3 nucleotide sequence: TGTGCCAGTAGTCCTCCCGGGACTAGCGTCAATGAGCAGTTCTTC.

This chain connects TRBV6-1 to TRBJ2-1, with a tentative D call TRBD2 (6 bases). Germline V gene data show CDR1 as MNHNS and CDR2 as SASEGT. The CDR3 loop spans 14 amino acids. V lost 8 bases and J lost 3, with 14 bases in between. The chain's CDR3 is CASGRGLNYNEQFF. The DNA for the CDR3 is TGTGCCAGCGGGAGAGGACTAAACTACAATGAGCAGTTCTTC.

The DNA for the CDR3 is TGTGCCAGCAGTTCCCATGGCAGAGACTACGAGCAGTACTTC. Translation: CASSSHGRDYEQYF. This chain connects TRBV7-3 to TRBJ2-7; D not certain. The V end was cut by 6 bases, the J end by 3 bases, with 15 bases between. Germline lookup yields CDR1 SGHTA and CDR2 FQGTGA. The CDR3 totals 14 residues.

This rearrangement joins TRBV6-1 to TRBJ2-7; D is unclear. The CDR3 spans 16 residues. From germline, CDR1 is MNHNS and CDR2 SASEGT. Trimming removed 2 bases from V and 3 bases from J, with 17 bases in between. The CDR3 sequence is CASSETPVTRIYEQYF. DNA of the CDR3: TGTGCCAGCAGTGAAACCCCGGTGACAAGAATCTACGAGCAGTACTTC.

The chain employs TRBV23-1 and TRBJ2-3, with 9 bases that match TRBD1. TRBV23-1 is treated as an ORF (open reading frame) with a function not yet certain. The CDR3 runs 16 residues. Losses at the gene ends were 4 bases for V and 1 base for J; bases not matched to a gene: 6. This chain's CDR3 is CASSRRTGEGTDTQYF. The CDR3 DNA reads as TGCGCCAGCAGTCGCCGGACAGGGGAAGGCACAGATACGCAGTATTTT.

This chain connects TRBV28 to TRBJ2-7; no firm D call. Germline assignment: CDR1 MDHEN and CDR2 SYDVKM. The V end was cut by 0 bases, the J end by 5 bases, with 2 bases between. CDR3 length: 11 residues. The CDR3 nucleotides are TGTGCCAGCAGTTTATGGGACGAGCAGTACTTC. Translated: CASSLWDEQYF.

The V call is TRBV2, the J call TRBJ2-3, with 11 bases fitting TRBD2. Looked up from germline, CDR1 is SNHLY and CDR2 is FYNNEI. CDR3 length: 16 residues. J gave up 3 bases and V 6 bases, and 8 bases lay outside the gene matches. For the CDR3, the DNA is TGTGCCAGCAGCTCAGTTGGGACTAGCGGAACAGATACGCAGTATTTT. Translating gives CASSSVGTSGTDTQYF. Full variable domain (missing parts from reference TRBV2 and TRBJ2-3): EPEVTQTPSHQVTQMGQEVILRCVPISNHLYFYWYRQILGQKVEFLVSFYNNEISEKSEIFDDQFSVERPDGSNFTLKIRSTKLEDSAMYFCASSSVGTSGTDTQYFGPGTRLTVL.

The chain uses TRBV9 and TRBJ1-1; D uncertain. Deletions cut 4 bases from V and 5 bases from J, with 12 bases between. The CDR3 has 13 amino acids. Looked up from germline, CDR1 is SGDLS and CDR2 is YYNGEE. The CDR3 loop is CASSFSDRTEAFF. CDR3 in DNA: TGTGCCAGCAGCTTTTCAGATAGGACTGAAGCTTTCTTT.

The chain is built from TRBV9 and TRBJ2-7; the match to TRBD1 covers 10 bases. Germline values: CDR1 SGDLS, CDR2 YYNGEE. V shed 4 bases, J shed 2 bases, and the junction held 3 bases outside the gene matches. The CDR3 has 14 amino acids. In nucleotides, the CDR3 is TGTGCCAGCAGCACAGGACAGGGGGCCTACGAGCAGTACTTC. Translating gives CASSTGQGAYEQYF. Drawing the rest from reference TRBV9 and TRBJ2-7, the complete variable domain is DSGVTQTPKHLITATGQRVTLRCSPRSGDLSVYWYQQSLDQGLQFLIQYYNGEERAKGNILERFSAQQFPDLHSELNLSSLELGDSALYFCASSTGQGAYEQYFGPGTRLTVT.

V is TRBV4-1 and J is TRBJ1-5, with 11 bases fitting TRBD1. Germline loops: CDR1 MGHRA, CDR2 YSYEKL. The CDR3 is made up of 15 amino acids. Trimming removed 1 base from V and 9 bases from J; junction bases left unmatched: 5. The CDR3, as DNA: TGCGCCAGCAGCCAAGGGGGACAGGGGGTATGGCCCCAGCATTTT. The encoded protein is CASSQGGQGVWPQHF.

The V gene is TRBV5-1, the J gene TRBJ1-2, with a tentative D call TRBD1 (6 bases). This CDR3 contains 11 residues. The germline V gene encodes CDR1 SGHRS and CDR2 YFSETQ. V was pared by 6 bases and J by 9 bases, with 12 bases between. CDR3 in DNA: TGCGCCAGCACCGCGGGGGGCAGCTACACCTTC. This codes for CASTAGGSYTF.

The J gene is TRBJ2-1, the V gene TRBV5-1, with TRBD1 matching 10 bases. The germline gives CDR1 SGHRS, CDR2 YFSETQ. V gave up 7 bases and J gave up 6 bases; unmatched junction bases: 7. The CDR3 totals 14 residues. The CDR3 DNA is TGCGCCAGCCGACAGGGGGCCGCAGGCAATGAGCAGTTCTTC. Encoded protein: CASRQGAAGNEQFF.

DNA of the CDR3: TGCGCCAGCAGCTGGAGAGTGTCAGAGGGAACTAATGAAAAACTGTTTTTT. This encodes CASSWRVSEGTNEKLFF. V is TRBV5-1 and J is TRBJ1-4; D uncertain. V lost 3 bases and J lost 1, with 16 bases in between. Germline CDR1 reads SGHRS; CDR2 reads YFSETQ. This CDR3 has 17 amino acids.

This chain links TRBV21-1 with TRBJ2-5. TRBV21-1 is annotated as a pseudogene. The CDR3 covers 16 residues. This CDR3 is CASSNGNSNHQETQYF. CDR3 DNA: TGTGCCAGCAGCAATGGGAACAGCAATCACCAAGAGACCCAGTACTTC.

This chain connects TRBV19 to TRBJ2-3, with D possibly TRBD1 on 6 matching bases. The CDR3 is made up of 16 amino acids. Germline CDR1 is LNHDA and CDR2 is SQIVND (reference sequence). V was cut by 7 bases and J by 2 bases, with 19 bases left in between. The CDR3 spells CASTLTPQGITDTQYF. The CDR3 region has the DNA TGTGCCAGTACCTTAACCCCACAGGGCATCACAGATACGCAGTATTTT.

Comment on this clone: Germline and junction disagree at one end, which may indicate a read error. The chain employs TRBV7-7 and TRBJ2-1; tentatively, D is TRBD2 (6 bases). The CDR3 runs to 17 residues. In germline, CDR1 is SSHAT, CDR2 FNYEAQ (reference sequence). The CDR3 nucleotides read TGTGCTAGCAGCTTAGGGGACTGGATCGTGATCTACAATGAGCAGTTCTTC. Protein sequence: CASSLGDWIVIYNEQFF. The full variable domain, completed using reference TRBV7-7 and TRBJ2-1, is GAGVSQSPRYKVTKRGQDVTLRCDPISSHATLYWYQQALGQGPEFLTYFNYEAQPDKSGLPSDRFSAERPEGSISTLTIQRTEQRDSAMYRCASSLGDWIVIYNEQFFGPGTRLTVL.

CDR3 amino acids: CASSYRTSGSNEQFF. The CDR3 bases are TGTGCCAGCAGTTACCGGACTAGCGGGAGCAATGAGCAGTTCTTC. The genes are TRBV6-6 and TRBJ2-1; 13 nucleotides line up with TRBD2. V shed 2 bases, J shed 6 bases, and the junction held 1 base outside the gene matches. The germline V gene encodes CDR1 MNHNY and CDR2 SVGAGI (reference sequence). The CDR3 length is 15 residues.